This TCR beta chain was recovered during a study of T-cell reconstitution after alpha-beta-depleted transplantation in children. The study, taken as a whole, reports: Newly produced T cells mostly accounted for T-cell counts and diversity one year post-transplant.

A note on this clonotype: The antigen is undetermined.

Germline CDR1 reads GTSNPN; CDR2 reads SVGIG (reference sequence). The CDR3 loop spans 12 amino acids. The germline V and J ends were trimmed by 4 bases and 1 base, with 7 bases remaining between them. Molecular barcoding with unique molecular identifiers was used for the TCRbeta library. TCRdb called the PCR reads again in MiXCR, with one record for every CDR3 protein. This repertoire shows 450,000 to 700,000 distinct CDR3 sequences, more than 20% found once; its top ten account for 36%. The specimen was PBMCs, collected before TCRalphabeta/CD19-depleted stem cell transplant. The TCR comes from a boy younger than two with Wiskott-Aldrich syndrome, due to receive a stem cell transplant. The J gene is TRBJ1-2, the V gene TRBV30, with D perhaps TRBD1 (6 bases). Here the CDR3 DNA reads TGTGCCTGGACAGGGGATAACTATGGCTACACCTTC. It specifies CAWTGDNYGYTF.